These 5 T cell receptor beta chains were sequenced from one sample in a study of Tregs in tolerant kidney transplant recipients. The assay was immunoSEQ multiplex PCR, and TCRdb's table has in-frame clones only and misses some. The sample carries approximately 99,000 clones, 90% recorded once. The specimen was CD4+ T cells from blood, collected before the transplant. These receptors came from a human donor who received a combined kidney and bone marrow transplant.

This clone was seen more than once but under ten times. The junction and the germline gene differ at one end; a read error may be behind it. This chain joins TRBV29-1 and TRBJ2-7; a weak D match, TRBD1 (6 bases). Germline CDR1 is SQVTM and CDR2 is ANQGSEA. The CDR3 sequence is 12 residues long. In nucleotides, the CDR3 is TGCAGCGTTGAAGATCCCGGACAGAGTTGGCACTTC. Translated: CSVEDPGQSWHF.

V usage is TRBV27 and J usage is TRBJ1-1, with D perhaps TRBD1 (5 bases). The V gene lost 3 bases and the J gene lost 2 bases, with 10 bases spanning the gap. The CDR3 length is 14 residues. CDR1 and CDR2 (germline): MNHEY, SMNVEV (reference sequence). In nucleotides, the CDR3 is TGTGCCAGCAGTTTGGGGGGTACCAACACTGAAGCTTTCTTT. This codes for CASSLGGTNTEAFF.

The chain uses TRBV7-8 and TRBJ1-1; tentatively, D is TRBD1 (5 bases). Germline CDR1 and CDR2: SGHVS and FQNEAQ. V was shortened by 5 bases and J by 1 base, with 11 bases between the two germline ends. The CDR3 is 14 amino acids. CDR3 sequence: CASSPFTGNTEAFF. The CDR3 DNA is TGTGCCAGCAGCCCATTCACAGGGAACACTGAAGCTTTCTTT.

The rearrangement uses TRBV7-8 and TRBJ2-1, with a possible D match to TRBD2 (5 bases). V lost 6 bases and J 2 bases, leaving 14 bases between the germline ends. Per the germline V gene, CDR1 is SGHVS and CDR2 is FQNEAQ. CDR3 length: 15 residues. DNA of the CDR3: TGTGCCAGCAGAACCCAAGAGGGCACCTACAATGAGCAGTTCTTC. Protein product: CASRTQEGTYNEQFF.

The chain couples TRBV21-1 to TRBJ1-5. TRBV21-1 is listed as a pseudogene. This CDR3 is 16 amino acids long. CDR3 coding DNA: TGTGCCAGCAGCAATCCGAAGGAGGGTCGGGATCAGCCCCAGCATTTT. This encodes CASSNPKEGRDQPQHF.